Included here is one T cell receptor (beta chain) sequence, with context. Its antigen remains unidentified. TCRdb's table, derived via immunoSEQ multiplex PCR, lists solely in-frame clones and lacks some. The sample has some 100,000 clones, approximately 90% seen once. This entry comes from a study of T cell responses to AZD1222 COVID-19 vaccine. The wider study: Pooling of second doses given at about 4 or about 12 weeks was done.

Study findings and constraints: Targets within unmutated variant regions were reportedly found for nearly half of spike-specific TCRs. Spike-specific TCR breadth and depth rose after two AZD1222 doses.

Deletions cut 3 bases from V and 7 bases from J, with 6 bases between. The CDR3 contains 12 residues. The TCR sequence derives from an adult in good health. The chain has TRBV12-3 or TRBV12-4 and TRBJ2-2, with no clear D. This specimen was peripheral blood, taken on day 0 of AZD1222 vaccination. The CDR3 reads CASSFPGGELFF. Here the CDR3 DNA reads TGTGCCAGCAGTTTTCCAGGCGGGGAGCTGTTTTTT.